This T cell receptor beta chain was captured in a study of vaccination effects on CD4 cells after COVID-19. Looking at the study overall: Vaccine administered to participants consisted of two doses of either BNT162b2 or mRNA-1273.

Study findings and constraints: Researchers report that only 1 of 255 vaccine-induced clones in healthy vaccinees cross-reacted with common cold coronaviruses. Clonal contraction was marked in infection- and vaccine-induced clones late after vaccination.

The repertoire was sequenced with immunoSEQ multiplex PCR; TCRdb's copy has only in-frame clones and lacks some. The table includes approximately 54,000 clones, over 75% detected once. To note about this clone: Antigen specificity is unknown.

Viral peptide pool expansion of antigen-specific CD4+ T cells preceded sequencing in the ViraFEST assay. When around 10 days of culture had elapsed, CD4+ T cells were isolated. Half-medium changes using IL-2 medium occurred on days 3 and 7. The sequence was collected from a human donor who received a COVID-19 vaccine. Sequenced material: CD4+ T cells from PBMCs cultured with HCoV-229E spike peptides, taken before COVID-19 vaccination.

Here the CDR3 DNA reads TGTGCCAGCTCACCACGTATGGGCGCCTACGAGCAGTACGTC. It codes for CASSPRMGAYEQYV. The chain combines TRBV18 with TRBJ2-7; D not resolved. The V end was cut by 1 base, the J end by 2 bases, with 9 bases between. CDR1 and CDR2 from the germline V gene are KGHSH and LQKENI. The CDR3 consists of 14 residues.